This is a list of T cell receptor beta chains from one sample in a study of metastatic and nonmetastatic thyroid tumors. TCRdb re-clonotyped the PCR reads through MiXCR. The repertoire consists of tens of thousands of clones, with about 15% occurring once and the leading ten covering 3.3%. Sequencing input: blood. The origin of the receptors is a female donor with papillary thyroid cancer or a benign thyroid nodule (not recorded which). Some clones in this sample may be carry-over from other donors' samples. Each CDR3 is given with its conserved first and last residue. The D gene is left open where the match is weak. The size of a clone is reported for some rows only, either as once, few or many, or as a class for expanded clones.

clone_size d_call j_call v_call cdr3_aa cdr3_nt
many TRBD2 TRBJ2-3 TRBV6-1 CASSSSGRFTDTQYF TGTGCCAGCAGTTCGAGCGGGAGATTCACAGATACGCAGTATTTT
many . TRBJ2-7 TRBV7-8 CASSSPGRGSLEQYF TGTGCCAGCAGCTCCCCCGGGCGGGGATCCCTGGAGCAGTACTTC
. TRBD2 TRBJ2-1 TRBV6-1 CASQSGRNEQFF TGTGCCAGCCAGAGCGGGAGAAATGAGCAGTTCTTC
many . TRBJ2-7 TRBV10-3 CAISSPGQLDEQYF TGTGCCATCAGCTCTCCGGGACAATTGGACGAGCAGTACTTC
many TRBD2 TRBJ2-4 TRBV6-4 CASSDIWLGGGTKNIQYF TGTGCCAGCAGTGACATTTGGCTGGGGGGGGGAACCAAAAACATTCAGTACTTC
many . TRBJ2-7 TRBV25-1 CASSAIQGYEQYF TGTGCCAGCAGTGCAATACAGGGCTACGAGCAGTACTTC
medium-sized TRBD1 TRBJ2-7 TRBV30 CAWSTRQGISYEQYF TGTGCCTGGAGTACCCGACAGGGGATCTCCTACGAGCAGTACTTC
few . TRBJ2-7 TRBV28 CASRMERVAYEQYF TGTGCCAGCAGGATGGAGCGGGTCGCCTACGAGCAGTACTTC
many . TRBJ1-5 TRBV28 CASRTLYGAGQPQHF TGTGCCAGCAGGACCTTATATGGGGCCGGGCAGCCCCAGCATTTT
few TRBD1 TRBJ1-2 TRBV6-5 CASRITGDYVSYNYGYTF TGTGCCAGTAGAATTACAGGGGACTACGTTTCATATAACTATGGCTACACCTTC
medium-sized . TRBJ2-2 TRBV6-1 CASSRNTGELFF TGTGCCAGCAGTCGGAACACCGGGGAGCTGTTTTTT
. . TRBJ1-2 TRBV30 CAWSGAYGYTF TGTGCCTGGAGCGGAGCGTATGGCTACACCTTC
many TRBD2 TRBJ2-1 TRBV12-3/TRBV12-4 CASSPGTSGWYEQFF TGTGCCAGCAGTCCCGGGACTAGCGGGTGGTATGAGCAGTTCTTC
many . TRBJ2-3 TRBV10-3 CAISESTDTQYF TGTGCCATCAGTGAGTCTACGGATACGCAGTATTTT
many . TRBJ1-2 TRBV6-1 CASKTGTNGYTF TGTGCCAGCAAAACCGGGACTAACGGCTACACCTTC
many TRBD1 TRBJ1-5 TRBV27 CASSSYRDREQPQHF TGTGCCAGCAGTTCATACCGGGACAGGGAACAGCCCCAGCATTTT
many TRBD2 TRBJ2-7 TRBV28 CASSERDHRVEQYF TGTGCCAGCAGTGAGCGGGACCATAGGGTCGAGCAGTACTTC
many TRBD2 TRBJ2-3 TRBV18 CASSPRGTPNGTSGSDTQYF TGTGCCAGCTCACCAAGGGGGACACCTAACGGGACTAGCGGGAGTGATACGCAGTATTTT
many . TRBJ2-7 TRBV29-1 CSVEGGGPFREQYF TGCAGCGTTGAGGGTGGGGGGCCCTTTCGGGAGCAGTACTTC
many . TRBJ2-5 TRBV27 CASSPRDGRETQYF TGTGCCAGCAGCCCAAGGGACGGCAGAGAGACCCAGTACTTC
. . TRBJ1-2 TRBV6-2/TRBV6-3 CASSYSFGRGYTF TGTGCCAGCAGTTACTCATTTGGGCGAGGCTACACCTTC
many . TRBJ2-7 TRBV14 CASSQAHRLIPREQYF TGTGCCAGCAGCCAAGCCCACCGACTGATCCCGAGAGAGCAGTACTTC
few . TRBJ2-7 TRBV2 CASSLESVSEQYF TGTGCCAGCAGTTTGGAAAGTGTGTCAGAGCAGTACTTC
many . TRBJ2-3 TRBV24-1 CATSETLVAGHTDTQYF TGTGCCACTAGTGAAACACTGGTGGCGGGACACACAGATACGCAGTATTTT
many . TRBJ1-2 TRBV20-1 CSASKEAGHGYTF TGCAGTGCTTCCAAGGAGGCGGGGCATGGCTACACCTTC
few . TRBJ2-1 TRBV19 CASSIDLGNEQFF TGTGCCAGTAGTATTGATTTGGGGAATGAGCAGTTCTTC
many TRBD2 TRBJ2-1 TRBV4-3 CASSQASGINEQFF TGCGCCAGCAGCCAAGCTAGCGGGATTAATGAGCAGTTCTTC
many . TRBJ2-7 TRBV18 CASSPPGGGHEQYF TGTGCCAGCTCACCCCCGGGAGGGGGCCACGAGCAGTACTTC
many . TRBJ2-5 TRBV5-6 CASSLGQGETQYF TGTGCCAGCTCCTTGGGGCAGGGGGAGACCCAGTACTTC
. TRBD1 TRBJ1-2 TRBV30 CAWSYAGTGGKGLYGYTF TGTGCCTGGTCCTATGCCGGGACAGGGGGGAAGGGGCTCTATGGCTACACCTTC
. . TRBJ2-1 TRBV19 CASSPVLVGVSYNEQFF TGTGCCAGCTCCCCCGTTCTTGTGGGAGTTTCCTACAATGAGCAGTTCTTC
. . TRBJ2-7 TRBV5-4 CASSFARGAEQYF TGTGCCAGCAGCTTCGCTCGGGGGGCCGAGCAGTACTTC
many TRBD1 TRBJ1-1 TRBV6-1 CASRGQGAFTEAFF TGTGCCAGCAGAGGACAGGGGGCGTTCACTGAAGCTTTCTTT
. . TRBJ2-6 TRBV5-4 CAISLFGGTSGANVLTF TGTGCCATCAGCTTGTTTGGCGGGACCTCTGGGGCCAACGTCCTGACTTTC
medium-sized . TRBJ2-6 TRBV4-1 CASSQDSSGANVLTF TGCGCCAGCAGCCAAGACAGCTCTGGGGCCAACGTCCTGACTTTC
many TRBD1 TRBJ2-3 TRBV18 CASSPRQGVLWTEGDTQYF TGTGCCAGCTCACCAAGACAGGGGGTTTTATGGACAGAGGGAGATACGCAGTATTTT
many . TRBJ1-5 TRBV28 CASSRSWGTNQPQHF TGTGCCAGCAGTCGGTCTTGGGGGACAAATCAGCCCCAGCATTTT
. . TRBJ2-7 TRBV7-2 CASRPGAGIYEQYF TGTGCCAGCAGGCCCGGGGCAGGAATCTACGAGCAGTACTTC
. TRBD1 TRBJ1-5 TRBV6-1 CASSPQGAGNKPQNF TGTGCCAGCAGTCCTCAGGGGGCGGGCAATAAGCCCCAGAATTTT
medium-sized . TRBJ1-2 TRBV6-1 CASRGEGVFYGYTF TGTGCCAGCAGAGGGGAGGGGGTTTTCTATGGCTACACCTTC
many . TRBJ1-4 TRBV28 CASSFSGDNEKLFF TGTGCCAGCAGTTTCTCAGGGGATAATGAAAAACTGTTTTTT
medium-sized . TRBJ2-5 TRBV11-2 CASQAVRETQYF TGTGCCAGTCAAGCGGTCCGGGAGACCCAGTACTTC
. . TRBJ2-7 TRBV7-9 CASSLEGGDSYEQYF TGTGCCAGCAGCTTAGAAGGGGGGGACTCATACGAGCAGTACTTC
many . TRBJ1-1 TRBV27 CASSPRTVNTEAFF TGTGCCAGCAGTCCGAGGACAGTGAACACTGAAGCTTTCTTT
many . TRBJ2-5 TRBV11-2 CASSSSGLRSGTQYF TGTGCCAGCAGCTCCTCGGGCCTCCGATCCGGGACCCAGTACTTC
. TRBD1 TRBJ2-6 TRBV4-2 CASSPRQGNLAGANVLTF TGTGCCAGCAGCCCACGACAGGGGAATTTGGCTGGGGCCAACGTCCTGACTTTC
many . TRBJ1-4 TRBV18 CASSPHEGPTEKLFF TGTGCCAGCTCCCCCCACGAGGGGCCCACCGAAAAACTGTTTTTT
medium-sized . TRBJ1-2 TRBV5-4 CASRANQGGHGYTF TGTGCCAGCAGGGCCAACCAGGGAGGCCATGGCTACACCTTC
many . TRBJ2-7 TRBV3-1 CASSQVTGSVGEQYF TGTGCCAGCAGCCAAGTTACAGGGTCTGTGGGGGAGCAGTACTTC
. TRBD2 TRBJ2-1 TRBV10-3 CAISRGPKREGRGDSYNEQFF TGTGCCATCAGCAGGGGGCCCAAGCGGGAGGGCCGGGGGGACTCCTACAATGAGCAGTTCTTC
. TRBD1 TRBJ2-1 TRBV5-5 CASSGGTGAYNEQFF TGTGCCAGCAGCGGAGGGACAGGGGCCTACAATGAGCAGTTCTTC
many . TRBJ1-6 TRBV3-1 CASSQQGDNSPLHF TGTGCCAGCAGCCAACAGGGAGATAATTCACCCCTCCACTTT